This T cell receptor beta chain was identified during a study of blood T cell repertoires in COVID-19. Background on the study: Sites in the United States, Italy and Spain provided acute and convalescent COVID-19 samples. The analysed material was cDNA or gDNA that came from T cells, B-cell-depleted T cells, or PBMCs.

Original analysis: Cell counts per sample came from amplifying reference gene primers. Here immunoSEQ multiplex PCR was the method, and the copy in TCRdb shows in-frame clones only, minus some. V and J calls and clone size come straight from that table; D and trimming were deduced from the DNA. Seen here are approximately 59,000 clones, about three quarters observed once, and the top ten hold 15% to 19%. The V gene end was trimmed by 6 bases and the J gene end by 10 bases; junction bases not matched to a gene: 4. CDR3 length: 11 residues. The germline V gene encodes CDR1 MNHNY and CDR2 SVGAGI (reference sequence).

This chain links TRBV6-6 with TRBJ1-1, with 8 bases lining up with TRBD1. Specimen: peripheral blood. The TCR comes from a man older than 75 with acute or convalescent COVID-19. The CDR3 bases are TGTGCCAGCAGGGACAGGGCTGGAGCTTTCTTT. This gives the protein CASRDRAGAFF.